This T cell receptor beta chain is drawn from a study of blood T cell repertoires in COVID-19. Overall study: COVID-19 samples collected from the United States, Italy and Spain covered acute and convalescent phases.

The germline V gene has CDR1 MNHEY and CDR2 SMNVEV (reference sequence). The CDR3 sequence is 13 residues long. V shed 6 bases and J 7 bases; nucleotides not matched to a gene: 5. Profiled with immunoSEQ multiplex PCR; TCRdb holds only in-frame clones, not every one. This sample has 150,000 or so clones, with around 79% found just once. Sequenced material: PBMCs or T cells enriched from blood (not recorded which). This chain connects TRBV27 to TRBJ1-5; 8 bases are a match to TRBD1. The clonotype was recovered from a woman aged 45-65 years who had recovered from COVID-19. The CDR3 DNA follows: TGTGCCAGCAGGGACAGGGCGAGGCAGCCCCAGCATTTT. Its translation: CASRDRARQPQHF.